These T cell receptor beta chains were read from a single sample in a study of cytomegalovirus exposure and HLA in healthy donors. Here immunoSEQ multiplex PCR was the method, and the copy in TCRdb shows in-frame clones only, minus some. The data show around 210,000 clones, 85% seen once. The sequenced sample consisted of PBMCs. The receptors come from a girl under 10 years old in good health and CMV-seronegative. CDR3s leave out the opening cysteine and the closing phenylalanine or tryptophan.

j_gene,v_gene,CDR3aa
TRBJ2-5,TRBV5-1,ASSWTSGSLGKETQY
TRBJ1-2,TRBV19,ASSNRANYGYT
TRBJ2-3,TRBV5-1,ASSMGAGTQDTQY
TRBJ2-3,TRBV4-1,ASSQDRDTDTQY
TRBJ2-1,TRBV10-3,AIVGGGGNSSYNEQF
TRBJ2-3,TRBV10-2,ASSDPPERGGADTQY
TRBJ2-3,TRBV30,AWSLERGVTDTQY
TRBJ1-2,TRBV5-1,ASSDGTASYGYT
TRBJ1-1,TRBV5-1,ASSVRDSWNTEAF
TRBJ1-2,TRBV19,ASSPTGGGYGYT
TRBJ2-7,TRBV19,ASTPGQGNILYEQY
TRBJ2-7,TRBV19,ASSPIQGYEQY
TRBJ2-7,TRBV10-1,ASSDGGRAGEQY
TRBJ2-1,TRBV5-4,ASSFSVSSYNEQF
TRBJ1-2,TRBV27,ASSLSGSYGYT
TRBJ2-7,TRBV7-2,ASSLENTYEQY
TRBJ1-3,TRBV7-8,ASSWAISGNTIY
TRBJ2-1,TRBV29-1,SVATSAYNEQF
TRBJ1-3,TRBV4-1,ASSQDFRGERFSGNTIY
TRBJ1-2,TRBV27,ASTPLGADYGYT